This T cell receptor (beta chain) emerged from a study of CD8 T cells in ankylosing spondylitis (dated by TCRdb to the late 2010s). Some background on the complete study: The study profiled T cell receptor beta repertoires in healthy donors and ankylosing spondylitis patients to find disease-linked TCR variants. In total, the full study cohort was made up of over a hundred healthy donors and 20 to 25 ankylosing spondylitis patients. Samples of peripheral blood were taken, and for ankylosing spondylitis patients, synovial fluid was collected as well. Results the study describes overall, beyond this receptor: The disease-linked clones showed a CD8+ phenotype and occurred at relatively low frequencies in peripheral blood. According to the report, matched synovial fluid samples from ankylosing spondylitis patients were significantly enriched for the disease-linked clones. Blood from ankylosing spondylitis patients appeared to be characterized by a TCR beta motif composed of eight highly homologous amino acid variants. Some motif variants had previously been reported in the synovial fluid and blood of reactive arthritis patients, which suggests shared mechanisms of disease initiation.

The CDR3 spans 17 residues, from the cysteine through the phenylalanine. The CDR3 DNA has 51 bases and is translated from base 1. CDR1 and CDR2, per the germline V gene, are MDHEN and SYDVKM. V and J are truncated by 3 bases and 2 bases respectively, leaving an intervening sequence of 17 bases. This clonotype was found a few times. The clone's antigen remains unknown. There are no base qualities to consult, and no much larger clone falls within one base. The instrument was an Illumina HiSeq 2500. Quantitative 5'-RACE with molecular barcodes was used to prepare TCR beta libraries. The authors' pipeline ran thus. Disease-linked TCR variants were identified with a new computational method built on a probabilistic model of VDJ rearrangement. TCRdb reprocessing: public reads trimmed at Q25 with fastp, clones called with MiXCR, in-frame beta chains kept. CDR3 protein sequences are deduplicated, and each keeps its most common genes and DNA. Here the V and J calls rest on TCRdb's processing, not on the authors' analysis. Recorded for this sample are under 300,000 distinct CDR3 sequences; approximately 11% of them occurred a single time. The top ten clonotypes cover under 7% of the sample.

Rearrangement joined TRBV28 to TRBJ2-1; TRBD2 is possibly the D segment (5 matching bases). Material: blood, either unsorted or a sorted T cell fraction (not recorded which). This clonotype was obtained from a male donor with ankylosing spondylitis or in good health (not recorded which). The CDR3 reads as follows: CASSFSRTKRPYNEQFF. At the DNA level, the sequence is TGTGCCAGCAGTTTCTCCCGAACTAAGCGGCCCTACAATGAGCAGTTCTTC.